The 15 T cell receptor beta chains given below trace back to one sample, sequenced in a study of blood T cell repertoires in COVID-19. TCRdb's table, derived via immunoSEQ multiplex PCR, lists solely in-frame clones and lacks some. This sample has about 180,000 clones, with 86% found just once. Sequenced input: peripheral blood. Receptor source: a man between 65 and 85 years old with active or convalescent COVID-19.

The rearrangement links TRBV10-2 to TRBJ1-1; D unresolved. Germline values: CDR1 WSHSY, CDR2 SAAADI. CDR3 length: 14 residues. With 3 bases removed from V and 3 bases from J, the gap between germline ends came to 11 bases. CDR3 nucleotide sequence: TGCGCCAGCAGTGACCTTGGGCGGGACACTGAAGCTTTCTTT. This codes for CASSDLGRDTEAFF.

This chain uses TRBV29-1 with TRBJ2-1; 7 positions agree with TRBD2. CDR1 SQVTM and CDR2 ANQGSEA come from the germline V gene. The J segment lost 0 bases and the V segment lost 6 bases, leaving 8 bases of the junction unmatched. CDR3 length equals 15 residues. The CDR3 sequence: CSVQLAEFSYNEQFF. For the CDR3, the DNA is TGCAGCGTCCAGCTAGCGGAGTTCTCCTACAATGAGCAGTTCTTC.

The chain uses TRBV11-2 and TRBJ1-1; 8 bases are shared with TRBD1. This CDR3 is built from 14 residues. Germline trimming cut 6 bases from V and 3 bases from J; bases unmatched to any gene: 6. CDR1 and CDR2 from the germline V gene are SGHAT and FQNNGV. The CDR3 nucleotides are TGTGCCAGCAGACAAGGACAGGGCTACACTGAAGCTTTCTTT. Protein product: CASRQGQGYTEAFF.

This chain uses TRBV2 with TRBJ1-1; no clear D. The germline V gene encodes CDR1 SNHLY and CDR2 FYNNEI. This CDR3 spans 15 amino acids. Trimming removed 7 bases at V and 2 bases at J, with 17 bases between. CDR3 protein: CASMRRSAVNTEAFF. CDR3 in DNA: TGTGCCAGCATGCGGAGATCGGCCGTCAACACTGAAGCTTTCTTT.

The chain is built from TRBV5-1 and TRBJ1-5; 9 bases line up with TRBD1. Germline assignment: CDR1 SGHRS and CDR2 YFSETQ. With 4 bases clipped from V and 4 bases from J, the junction kept 6 bases outside the gene matches. This CDR3 has 15 residues. The CDR3 protein is CASSRTGEANQPQHF. As DNA, the CDR3 is TGCGCCAGCAGCCGGACAGGGGAGGCAAATCAGCCCCAGCATTTT.

This clone was seen just once. The chain carries TRBV25-1 and TRBJ1-2; D possibly corresponds to TRBD1 (5 bases). V lost 3 bases and J lost 7, with 12 bases in between. The CDR3 is 13 residues long. Germline V gene data show CDR1 as MGHDK and CDR2 as SYGVNS. The CDR3 nucleotides are TGTGCCAGCAGTGACCTAGGGGCGAGTGGCTACACCTTC. As protein: CASSDLGASGYTF.

The V and J genes are TRBV9 and TRBJ2-1, with 12 nucleotides matching TRBD2. V gave up 4 bases and J gave up 7 bases; unmatched junction bases: 9. This CDR3 region has 16 residues. CDR1 and CDR2 (germline): SGDLS, YYNGEE. CDR3 in DNA: TGTGCCAGCAGCAACACTCTAGCGGGGGGGCGAAATGAGCAGTTCTTC. Its translation is CASSNTLAGGRNEQFF.

CDR3 sequence: CASSPDRGPYNEQFF. CDR3 nucleotides: TGTGCCAGCAGCCCCGACAGGGGGCCCTACAATGAGCAGTTCTTC. The V and J genes are TRBV6-5 and TRBJ2-1; TRBD1 aligns across 10 bases. Germline CDR1 MNHEY, CDR2 SVGAGI. The CDR3 has 15 amino acids. Trimming took 6 bases from V and 2 from J; bases not matched to a gene: 4.

This clone was observed a handful of times. The V call is TRBV28, the J call TRBJ2-6; 8 bases are a match to TRBD2. The germline V gene encodes CDR1 MDHEN and CDR2 SYDVKM. V dropped 4 bases and J dropped 3; count of bases not matched to a gene: 11. The CDR3 consists of 18 residues. CDR3 amino acids: CASSSRQRGRGGANVLTF. The CDR3 bases are TGTGCCAGCAGTTCCCGCCAGCGGGGGCGCGGTGGGGCCAACGTCCTGACTTTC.

V gene TRBV20-1 combines with J gene TRBJ2-1; 11 nucleotides align to TRBD2. Germline V gene lookup returns CDR1 DFQATT and CDR2 SNEGSKA (reference sequence). The CDR3 sequence is 14 residues long. The J segment lost 8 bases and the V segment lost 3 bases, leaving 6 bases of the junction unmatched. The CDR3 coding sequence is TGCAGTGCTAGTCGGGCTAGCGGGGGGTATGAGCAGTTCTTC. It translates to CSASRASGGYEQFF.

J is TRBJ2-2 and V is TRBV11-2; the D gene is possibly TRBD2 (7 bases). Germline V CDR1 and CDR2: SGHAT, FQNNGV. This CDR3 is built from 15 residues. V dropped 2 bases and J dropped 5 bases, with 12 bases sitting between them. The DNA for the CDR3 is TGTGCCAGCAGCTTACGGGGGGCTAAGACCGGGGAGCTGTTTTTT. It specifies CASSLRGAKTGELFF.

V usage is TRBV27 and J usage is TRBJ2-7; 9 bases are a match to TRBD1. CDR1 is MNHEY, CDR2 SMNVEV, per germline (reference sequence). CDR3 length: 14 amino acids. V was pared by 2 bases and J by 4 bases, with 3 bases of the junction left unmatched. The CDR3 sequence: CASSLADRGYEQYF. CDR3 nucleotides: TGTGCCAGCAGTTTAGCGGACAGGGGTTACGAGCAGTACTTC.

This clone was seen a single time. The CDR3 sequence is CASSPGQGAQNTEAFF. CDR3 coding DNA: TGTGCCAGCTCACCGGGACAGGGGGCGCAGAACACTGAAGCTTTCTTT. The chain recombines TRBV18 with TRBJ1-1; 12 nucleotides line up with TRBD1. Per germline, CDR1 KGHSH and CDR2 LQKENI. The junction had 3 bases not matched to a gene; V was cut back by 3 bases and J by 1 base. The CDR3 extends over 16 amino acids.

The chain is built from TRBV6-2 or TRBV6-3 and TRBJ2-2; TRBD1 might be the D (6 bases). This CDR3 is 15 amino acids long. Germline-derived CDR1 and CDR2 are MNHEY and SVGEGT. Trimming took off 4 bases at V and 2 bases at J, with 11 bases between the two ends. The CDR3 region is CASSFQGPNTGELFF. CDR3 DNA: TGTGCCAGCAGTTTTCAGGGGCCAAACACCGGGGAGCTGTTTTTT.

The chain employs TRBV6-1 and TRBJ2-3; 10 nucleotides agree with TRBD2. This CDR3 is 16 amino acids long. Germline lookup yields CDR1 MNHNS and CDR2 SASEGT. Trimming took 0 bases from V and 2 from J; bases not matched to a gene: 2. CDR3 in DNA: TGTGCCAGCAGTGAAGCTAGCGGGGGGACCACAGATACGCAGTATTTT. This codes for CASSEASGGTTDTQYF.